The sequence of this T cell receptor (beta chain) was determined in a study of cytotoxic CD8 clonotypes in ibrutinib-treated CLL. Turning to the study itself: Collecting the response samples happened after a median 12 months of treatment, with a range of 6 to 36. General observations from the study: The study found baseline clonality above age-matched healthy donors, tracking circulating CD8+ T-cell counts.

Here immunoSEQ multiplex PCR was the method, and the copy in TCRdb shows in-frame clones only, minus some. This table has roughly 200,000 clones, 75% to 85% appearing once. The table lists this clone with a few counts. As yet, its antigen is unknown. Library input was about 2.2 micrograms of DNA from cryopreserved PBMCs. Trimming stripped 4 bases from V and 2 bases from J, with 12 bases between. Germline V gene lookup returns CDR1 MNHEY and CDR2 SMNVEV (reference sequence). This CDR3 region has 15 residues. V is TRBV27 and J is TRBJ1-5; no reliable D call. Sequencing used PBMCs, obtained after 12 months of ibrutinib treatment. The TCR sequence derives from a human donor with chronic lymphocytic leukemia. In DNA, the CDR3 is TGTGCCAGCAGTTCCCTTTTATGGGGCAATCAGCCCCAGCATTTT. It yields the protein CASSSLLWGNQPQHF.